The 9 T cell receptor beta chains below were found in one sample sequenced in a study of T cell responses to AZD1222 COVID-19 vaccine. Repertoires were generated with immunoSEQ multiplex PCR, while TCRdb's copy carries only in-frame clones and drops some. The sample lists under 200,000 clones, around 86% occurring once. This specimen was peripheral blood, taken on day 0 of MenACWY control vaccination. Every receptor here comes from an adult in good health.

The V gene is TRBV14, the J gene TRBJ2-5; D might be TRBD1 (6 bases). This CDR3 has 16 amino acids. Germline V gene data show CDR1 as SGHDN and CDR2 as FVKESK. V lost 0 bases and J 5 bases, leaving 16 bases between the germline ends. The CDR3 DNA is TGTGCCAGCAGCCAAGAATTTTCAGGGGTCCGGGAGACCCAGTACTTC. Its protein is CASSQEFSGVRETQYF.

The gene calls are TRBV12-3 or TRBV12-4 and TRBJ1-1; D possibly corresponds to TRBD1 (5 bases). The CDR3 consists of 13 residues. V lost 10 bases, J lost 7 bases, and 19 bases lay in between. The CDR3 sequence: CATGRGRLFEAFF. As DNA, the CDR3 is TGTGCCACGGGTCGGGGCAGACTATTTGAAGCTTTCTTT.

CDR3 nucleotide sequence: TGTGCCAGCAGCTTAAGCTCGGGATTACTAGCGGGTGGCTACGAGCAGTACTTC. Protein sequence: CASSLSSGLLAGGYEQYF. The chain employs TRBV7-8 and TRBJ2-7, with 9 nucleotides matching TRBD2. J gave up 3 bases and V 2 bases, and 14 bases lay outside the gene matches. The V gene's germline CDR1 is SGHVS and CDR2 FQNEAQ. The CDR3 length is 18 residues.

V usage is TRBV11-1 and J usage is TRBJ2-7, with 9 nucleotides matching TRBD1. With V trimmed by 2 bases and J by 5 bases, 7 bases remained unmatched. CDR3 length: 15 residues. Germline CDR1 SGHAT, CDR2 FQDESV (reference sequence). The CDR3 DNA sequence: TGTGCCAGCAGCTTATTAGGGACAGGGTCCCACGAGCAGTACTTC. Its translation: CASSLLGTGSHEQYF.

Only a few counts were recorded for this clone. The V gene is TRBV7-3, the J gene TRBJ1-1, with D maybe TRBD1 (6 bases). This CDR3 is 21 amino acids long. V shed 5 bases and J shed 3 bases, with 34 bases lying between them. Looked up from germline, CDR1 is SGHTA and CDR2 is FQGTGA. The CDR3 sequence is CASSTLRGMAGRLTGDTEAFF. DNA of the CDR3: TGTGCCAGCAGCACACTTAGGGGGATGGCAGGGAGGCTTACGGGGGACACTGAAGCTTTCTTT.

V is TRBV5-5 and J is TRBJ1-5, with TRBD1 as a possible D gene (5 bases). Germline V gene lookup returns CDR1 SGHKS and CDR2 YYEKEE (reference sequence). The CDR3 spans 17 residues. With 3 bases removed from V and 3 bases from J, the gap between germline ends came to 19 bases. CDR3 nucleotide sequence: TGTGCCAGCAGCTCCCTTCCGGGGACCAGCATCAATCAGCCCCAGCATTTT. Translation: CASSSLPGTSINQPQHF. Full variable domain (missing parts from reference TRBV5-5 and TRBJ1-5): DAGVTQSPTHLIKTRGQQVTLRCSPISGHKSVSWYQQVLGQGPQFIFQYYEKEERGRGNFPDRFSARQFPNYSSELNVNALLLGDSALYLCASSSLPGTSINQPQHFGDGTRLSIL.

This chain joins TRBV6-4 and TRBJ1-4, with D unclear. The CDR3 length is 15 residues. The V and J ends lost 3 bases and 5 bases respectively, with 13 bases between them. Germline V gene sequence: CDR1 MRHNA, CDR2 SNTAGT. The CDR3 nucleotides read TGTGCCAGCAGTGAACCGCAGAGGAAGAATGAAAAACTGTTTTTT. The encoded protein is CASSEPQRKNEKLFF.

This clone has more than one count but fewer than ten. J is TRBJ1-1 and V is TRBV27; D gene ambiguous. The CDR3 sequence is 13 residues long. V lost 6 bases, J lost 3 bases, and 11 bases lay in between. The germline CDR1 and CDR2 sequences are MNHEY and SMNVEV (reference sequence). The CDR3 DNA follows: TGTGCCAGCAGAGCAGCGTTTGACACTGAAGCTTTCTTT. The encoded protein is CASRAAFDTEAFF.

This clone came up a few times. V gene TRBV28 combines with J gene TRBJ2-7; D gene unclear. CDR3 length equals 12 residues. The V gene lost 5 bases and the J gene lost 3 bases, with 8 bases spanning the gap. Germline V lookup: CDR1 MDHEN, CDR2 SYDVKM. The CDR3 bases are TGTGCCAGCAGTATTAGTGGCTACGAGCAGTACTTC. Its protein product is CASSISGYEQYF. Complete variable domain (other parts from reference TRBV28 and TRBJ2-7): DVKVTQSSRYLVKRTGEKVFLECVQDMDHENMFWYRQDPGLGLRLIYFSYDVKMKEKGDIPEGYSVSREKKERFSLILESASTNQTSMYLCASSISGYEQYFGPGTRLTVT.